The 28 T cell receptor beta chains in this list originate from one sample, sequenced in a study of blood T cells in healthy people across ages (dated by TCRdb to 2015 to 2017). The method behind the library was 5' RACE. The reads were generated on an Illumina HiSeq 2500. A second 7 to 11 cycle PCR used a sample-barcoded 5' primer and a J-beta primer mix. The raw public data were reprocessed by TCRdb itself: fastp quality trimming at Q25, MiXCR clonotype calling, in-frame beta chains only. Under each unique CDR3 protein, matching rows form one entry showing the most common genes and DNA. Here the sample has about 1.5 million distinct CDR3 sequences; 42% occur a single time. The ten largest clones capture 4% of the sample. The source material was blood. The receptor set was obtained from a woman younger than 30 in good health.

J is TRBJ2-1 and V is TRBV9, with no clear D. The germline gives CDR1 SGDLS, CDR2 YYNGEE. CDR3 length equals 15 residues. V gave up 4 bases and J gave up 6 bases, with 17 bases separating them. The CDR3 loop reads CASSSSPRTSNEQFF. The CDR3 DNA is TGTGCCAGCAGCTCCTCTCCGCGTACTTCCAATGAGCAGTTCTTC.

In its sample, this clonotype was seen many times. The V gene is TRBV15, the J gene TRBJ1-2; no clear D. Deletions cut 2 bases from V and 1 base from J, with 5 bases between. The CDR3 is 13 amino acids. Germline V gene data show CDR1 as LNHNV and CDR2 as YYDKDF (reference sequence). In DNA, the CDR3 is TGTGCCACCAGCAGAAACTATAACTATGGCTACACCTTC. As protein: CATSRNYNYGYTF.

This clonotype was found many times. CDR3 residues: CASSYLQGGNEQFF. DNA of the CDR3: TGTGCCAGCAGTTATTTACAGGGAGGGAATGAGCAGTTCTTC. The rearrangement links TRBV12-3 or TRBV12-4 to TRBJ2-1, with a tentative D call TRBD2 (7 bases). The CDR3 has 14 amino acids. Deletions cut 4 bases from V and 7 bases from J, with 14 bases between.

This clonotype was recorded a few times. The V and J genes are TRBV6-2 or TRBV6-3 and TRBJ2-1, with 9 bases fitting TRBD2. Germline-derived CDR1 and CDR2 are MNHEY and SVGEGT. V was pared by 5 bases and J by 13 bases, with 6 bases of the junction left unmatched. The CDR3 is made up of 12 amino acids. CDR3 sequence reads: CASSTIAGEQFF. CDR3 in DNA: TGTGCCAGCAGTACTATAGCGGGAGAACAGTTCTTC.

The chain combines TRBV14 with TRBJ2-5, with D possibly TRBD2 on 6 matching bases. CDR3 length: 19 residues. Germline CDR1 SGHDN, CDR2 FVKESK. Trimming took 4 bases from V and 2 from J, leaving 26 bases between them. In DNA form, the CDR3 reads TGTGCCAGCAGCCGGAACCTCATGTTACTAGGAGGGGAACAAGAGACCCAGTACTTC. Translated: CASSRNLMLLGGEQETQYF. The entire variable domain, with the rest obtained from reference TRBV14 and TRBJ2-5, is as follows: EAGVTQFPSHSVIEKGQTVTLRCDPISGHDNLYWYRRVMGKEIKFLLHFVKESKQDESGMPNNRFLAERTGGTYSTLKVQPAELEDSGVYFCASSRNLMLLGGEQETQYFGPGTRLLVL.

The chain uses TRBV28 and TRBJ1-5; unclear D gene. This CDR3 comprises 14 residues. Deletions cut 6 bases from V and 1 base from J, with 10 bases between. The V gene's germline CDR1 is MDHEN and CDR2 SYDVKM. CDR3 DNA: TGTGCCAGCAGAAGTTTAGAGAGCAATCAGCCCCAGCATTTT. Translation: CASRSLESNQPQHF.

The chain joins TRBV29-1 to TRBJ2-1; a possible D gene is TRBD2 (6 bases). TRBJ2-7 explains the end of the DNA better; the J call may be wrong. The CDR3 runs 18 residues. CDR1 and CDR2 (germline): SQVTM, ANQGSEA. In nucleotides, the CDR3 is TGCAGCGTTGAAGATCTTAAAGGCCCGGGGGTCTCCTACAATGAGCAGTACTTC. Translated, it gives CSVEDLKGPGVSYNEQYF.

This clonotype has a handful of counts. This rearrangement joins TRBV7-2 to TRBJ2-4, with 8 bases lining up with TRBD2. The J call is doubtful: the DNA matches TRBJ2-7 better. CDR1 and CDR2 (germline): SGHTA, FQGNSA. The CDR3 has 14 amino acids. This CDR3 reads CASSLGGGLYEQYF. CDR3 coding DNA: TGTGCCAGCAGCTTAGGCGGGGGGTTATACGAGCAGTACTTC.

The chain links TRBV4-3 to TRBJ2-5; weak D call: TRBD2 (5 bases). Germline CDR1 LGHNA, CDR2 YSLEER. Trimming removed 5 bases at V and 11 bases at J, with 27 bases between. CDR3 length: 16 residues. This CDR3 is CASSERRGPRRNEQYF. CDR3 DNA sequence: TGCGCCAGCAGCGAAAGACGAGGGCCGCGTCGCAATGAGCAGTACTTC.

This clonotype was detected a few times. This chain's CDR3 is CASSWKRQGNEQFF. Here the CDR3 DNA reads TGTGCCAGTAGTTGGAAGCGCCAGGGGAATGAGCAGTTCTTC. The genes are TRBV19 and TRBJ2-1; D is possibly TRBD1 (6 bases). The V end was cut by 5 bases, the J end by 7 bases, with 15 bases between. The CDR3 covers 14 residues. CDR1 is LNHDA, CDR2 SQIVND, per germline (reference sequence).

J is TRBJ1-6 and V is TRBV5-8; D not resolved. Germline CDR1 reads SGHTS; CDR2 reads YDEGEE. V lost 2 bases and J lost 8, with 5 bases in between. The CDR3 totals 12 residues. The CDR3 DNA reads TGTGCCAGCAGCTTCCCCCATTCACCCCTCCACTTT. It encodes CASSFPHSPLHF.

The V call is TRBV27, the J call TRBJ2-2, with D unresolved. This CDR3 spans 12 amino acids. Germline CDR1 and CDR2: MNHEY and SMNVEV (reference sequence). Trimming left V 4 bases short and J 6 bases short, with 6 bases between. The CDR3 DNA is TGTGCCAGCAGTTCCATAGCCGGGGAGCTGTTTTTT. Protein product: CASSSIAGELFF.

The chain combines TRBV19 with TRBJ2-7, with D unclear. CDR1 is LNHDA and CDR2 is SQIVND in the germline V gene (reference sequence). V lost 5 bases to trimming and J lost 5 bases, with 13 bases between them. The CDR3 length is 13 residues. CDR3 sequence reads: CASSPFLSDEQYF. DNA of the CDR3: TGTGCCAGTAGTCCTTTTCTTTCCGACGAGCAGTACTTC.

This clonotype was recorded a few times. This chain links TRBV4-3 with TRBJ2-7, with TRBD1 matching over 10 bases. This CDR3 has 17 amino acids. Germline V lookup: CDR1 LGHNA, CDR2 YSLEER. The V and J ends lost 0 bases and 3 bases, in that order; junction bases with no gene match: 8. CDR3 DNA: TGCGCCAGCAGCCAAGAAGCGACAGGGGGCGCGTACTACGAGCAGTACTTC. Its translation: CASSQEATGGAYYEQYF.

The CDR3, as DNA: TGTGCCAGCAGCTTTGAGACAGGGGAATATCCCTACGAGCAGTACTTC. Protein product: CASSFETGEYPYEQYF. V is TRBV5-5 and J is TRBJ2-4, with 8 bases that match TRBD1. The J call may be faulty, since TRBJ2-7 better matches the DNA end. From germline, CDR1 is SGHKS and CDR2 YYEKEE (reference sequence). The CDR3 runs 16 residues.

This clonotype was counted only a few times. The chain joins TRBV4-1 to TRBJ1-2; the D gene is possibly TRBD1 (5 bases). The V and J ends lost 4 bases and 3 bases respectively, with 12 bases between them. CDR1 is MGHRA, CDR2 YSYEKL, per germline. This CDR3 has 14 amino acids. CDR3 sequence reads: CASSLSRGDYGYTF. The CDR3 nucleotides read TGCGCCAGCAGCCTAAGCCGGGGGGACTATGGCTACACCTTC.

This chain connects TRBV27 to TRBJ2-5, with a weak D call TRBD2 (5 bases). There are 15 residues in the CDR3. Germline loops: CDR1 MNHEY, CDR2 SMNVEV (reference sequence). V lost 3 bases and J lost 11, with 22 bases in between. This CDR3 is CASSFRSGVYNEQYF. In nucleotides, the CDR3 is TGTGCCAGCAGTTTCAGGAGCGGAGTTTACAATGAGCAGTACTTC.

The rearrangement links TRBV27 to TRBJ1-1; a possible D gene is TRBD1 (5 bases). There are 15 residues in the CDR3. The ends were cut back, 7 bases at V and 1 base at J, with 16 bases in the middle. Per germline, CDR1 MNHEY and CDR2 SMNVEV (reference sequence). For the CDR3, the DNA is TGTGCCAGCAACTCCGCCGGGGGGAGGAACACTGAAGCTTTCTTT. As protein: CASNSAGGRNTEAFF.

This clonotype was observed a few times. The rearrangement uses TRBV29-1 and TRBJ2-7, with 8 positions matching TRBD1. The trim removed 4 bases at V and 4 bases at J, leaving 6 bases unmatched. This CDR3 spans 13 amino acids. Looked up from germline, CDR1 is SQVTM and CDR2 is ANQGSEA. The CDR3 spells CSVVRRDRYEQYF. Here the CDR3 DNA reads TGCAGCGTTGTTCGTCGGGACAGGTACGAGCAGTACTTC.

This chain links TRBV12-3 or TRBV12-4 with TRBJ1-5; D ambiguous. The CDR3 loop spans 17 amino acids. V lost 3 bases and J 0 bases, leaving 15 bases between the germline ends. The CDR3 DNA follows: TGTGCCAGCAGTTTGTGGCAGGAACCAACTAGCAATCAGCCCCAGCATTTT. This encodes CASSLWQEPTSNQPQHF.

In DNA form, the CDR3 reads TGTGCCAGCAGTCCCACCGGGACTATCGAGACAGATACGCAGTATTTT. It codes for CASSPTGTIETDTQYF. V usage is TRBV9 and J usage is TRBJ2-3; 7 bases line up with TRBD2. This CDR3 has 16 amino acids. Germline V CDR1 and CDR2: SGDLS, YYNGEE. V gave up 5 bases and J gave up 3 bases; unmatched junction bases: 12.

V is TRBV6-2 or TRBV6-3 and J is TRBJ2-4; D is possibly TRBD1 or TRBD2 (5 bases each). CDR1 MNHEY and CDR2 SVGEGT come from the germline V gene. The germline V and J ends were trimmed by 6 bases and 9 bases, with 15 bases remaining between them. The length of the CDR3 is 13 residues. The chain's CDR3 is CASRDEGFGIQYF. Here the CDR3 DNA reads TGTGCCAGCAGGGACGAGGGGTTTGGCATTCAGTACTTC.

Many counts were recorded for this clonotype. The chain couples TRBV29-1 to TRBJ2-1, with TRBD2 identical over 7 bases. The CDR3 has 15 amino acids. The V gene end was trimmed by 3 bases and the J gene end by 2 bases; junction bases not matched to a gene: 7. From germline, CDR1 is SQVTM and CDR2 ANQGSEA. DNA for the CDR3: TGCAGCGTTGATGGCGGGACTATCCCCTACAATGAGCAGTTCTTC. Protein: CSVDGGTIPYNEQFF.

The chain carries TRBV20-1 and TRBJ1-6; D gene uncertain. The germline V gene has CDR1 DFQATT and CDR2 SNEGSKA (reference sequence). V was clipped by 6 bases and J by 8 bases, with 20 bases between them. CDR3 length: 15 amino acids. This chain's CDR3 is CSAPLQAASDSPLHF. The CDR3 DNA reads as TGCAGTGCCCCCCTCCAAGCCGCATCGGATTCACCCCTCCACTTT.

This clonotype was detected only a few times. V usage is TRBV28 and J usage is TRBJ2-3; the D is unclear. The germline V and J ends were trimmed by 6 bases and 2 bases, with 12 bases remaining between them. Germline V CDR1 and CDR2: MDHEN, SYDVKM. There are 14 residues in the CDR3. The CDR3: CASSVGLYTDTQYF. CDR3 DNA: TGTGCCAGCAGCGTCGGTCTGTACACAGATACGCAGTATTTT.

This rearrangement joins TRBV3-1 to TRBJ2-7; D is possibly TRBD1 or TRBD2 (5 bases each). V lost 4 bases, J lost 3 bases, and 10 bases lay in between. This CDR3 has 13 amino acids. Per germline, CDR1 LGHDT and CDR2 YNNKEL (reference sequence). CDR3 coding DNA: TGTGCCAGCAGCCGGGACGCACTCTACGAGCAGTACTTC. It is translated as CASSRDALYEQYF.

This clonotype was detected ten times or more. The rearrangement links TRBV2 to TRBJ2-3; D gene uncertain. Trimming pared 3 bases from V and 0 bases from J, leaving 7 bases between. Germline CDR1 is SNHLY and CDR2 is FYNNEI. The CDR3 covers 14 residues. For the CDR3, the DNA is TGTGCCAGCAGTGAGGCAGGTAGCACAGATACGCAGTATTTT. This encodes CASSEAGSTDTQYF.

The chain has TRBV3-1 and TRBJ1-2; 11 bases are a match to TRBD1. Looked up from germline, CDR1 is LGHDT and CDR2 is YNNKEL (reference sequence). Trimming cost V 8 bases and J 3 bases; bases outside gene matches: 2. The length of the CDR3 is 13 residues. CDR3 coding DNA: TGTGCCAGCGGGGACAGGGGGTACTATGGCTACACCTTC. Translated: CASGDRGYYGYTF.